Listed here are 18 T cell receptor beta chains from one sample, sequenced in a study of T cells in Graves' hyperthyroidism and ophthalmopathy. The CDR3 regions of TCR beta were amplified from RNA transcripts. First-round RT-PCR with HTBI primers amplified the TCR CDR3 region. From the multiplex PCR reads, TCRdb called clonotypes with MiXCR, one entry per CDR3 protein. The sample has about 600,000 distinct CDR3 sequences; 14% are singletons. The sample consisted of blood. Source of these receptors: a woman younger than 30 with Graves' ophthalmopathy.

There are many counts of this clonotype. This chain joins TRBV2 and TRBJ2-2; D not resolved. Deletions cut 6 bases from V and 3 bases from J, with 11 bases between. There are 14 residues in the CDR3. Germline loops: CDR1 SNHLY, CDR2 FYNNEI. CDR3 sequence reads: CASSLLIDTGELFF. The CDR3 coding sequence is TGTGCCAGCAGCCTTTTGATAGACACCGGGGAGCTGTTTTTT.

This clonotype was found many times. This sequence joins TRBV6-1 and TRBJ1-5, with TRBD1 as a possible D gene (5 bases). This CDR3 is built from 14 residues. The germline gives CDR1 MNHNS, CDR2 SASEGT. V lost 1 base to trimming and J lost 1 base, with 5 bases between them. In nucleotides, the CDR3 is TGTGCCAGCAGTGAAGGGGGCAGCAATCAGCCCCAGCATTTT. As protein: CASSEGGSNQPQHF.

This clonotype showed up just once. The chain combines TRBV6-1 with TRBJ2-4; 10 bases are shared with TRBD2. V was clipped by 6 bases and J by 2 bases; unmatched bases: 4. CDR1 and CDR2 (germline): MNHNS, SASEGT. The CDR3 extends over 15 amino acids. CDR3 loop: CASRRLAGTKNIQYF. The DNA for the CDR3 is TGTGCCAGCAGACGACTAGCGGGTACCAAAAACATTCAGTACTTC.

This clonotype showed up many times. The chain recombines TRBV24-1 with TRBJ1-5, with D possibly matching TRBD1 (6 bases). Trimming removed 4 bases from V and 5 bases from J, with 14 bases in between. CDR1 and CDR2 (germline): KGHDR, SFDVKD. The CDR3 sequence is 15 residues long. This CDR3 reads CATSEALGGHQPQHF. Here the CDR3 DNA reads TGTGCCACCAGTGAAGCCCTCGGGGGCCATCAGCCCCAGCATTTT.

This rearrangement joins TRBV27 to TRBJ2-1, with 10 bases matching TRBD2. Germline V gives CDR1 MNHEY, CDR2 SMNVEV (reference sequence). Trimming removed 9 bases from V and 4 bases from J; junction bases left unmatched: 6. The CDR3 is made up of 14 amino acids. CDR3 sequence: CASEGAGGYNEQFF. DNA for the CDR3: TGTGCCAGTGAAGGAGCGGGAGGGTACAATGAGCAGTTCTTC.

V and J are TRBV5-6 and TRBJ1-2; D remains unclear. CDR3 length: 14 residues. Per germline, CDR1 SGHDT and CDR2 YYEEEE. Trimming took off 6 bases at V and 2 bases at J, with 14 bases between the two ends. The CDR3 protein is CASIPAAGNYGYTF. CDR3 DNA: TGTGCCAGCATCCCCGCGGCGGGGAACTATGGCTACACCTTC.

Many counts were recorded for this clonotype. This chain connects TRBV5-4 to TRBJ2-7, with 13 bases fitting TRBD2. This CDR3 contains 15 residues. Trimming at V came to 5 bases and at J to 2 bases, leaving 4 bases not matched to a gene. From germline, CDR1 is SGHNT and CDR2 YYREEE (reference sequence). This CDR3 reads CASSPGTSGTYEQYF. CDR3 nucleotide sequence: TGTGCCAGCAGTCCCGGGACTAGCGGGACCTACGAGCAGTACTTC.

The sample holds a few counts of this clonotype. CDR3 nucleotides: TGTGCCAGCAGTCGCCTCGGAATTAGCGGGAGAGGAAATACGCAGTATTTT. This codes for CASSRLGISGRGNTQYF. The J gene is TRBJ2-3, the V gene TRBV6-1; TRBD2 matches at 9 bases. V gave up 5 bases and J gave up 7 bases; unmatched junction bases: 16. The CDR3 is 17 residues long. Per germline, CDR1 MNHNS and CDR2 SASEGT.

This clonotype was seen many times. DNA of the CDR3: TGCAGTGCTAGAGCCCCTCAGGCTGGCCGCCCGAGTGGCTACACCTTC. Translation gives CSARAPQAGRPSGYTF. The chain links TRBV20-1 to TRBJ1-2; no reliable D call. V was cut by 1 base and J by 7 bases, with 22 bases left in between. The CDR3 has 16 residues. CDR1 and CDR2 from the germline V gene are DFQATT and SNEGSKA (reference sequence).

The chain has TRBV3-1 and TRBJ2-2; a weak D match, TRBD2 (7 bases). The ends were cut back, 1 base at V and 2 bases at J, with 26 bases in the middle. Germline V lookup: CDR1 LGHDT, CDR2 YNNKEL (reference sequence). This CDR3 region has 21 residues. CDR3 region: CASSQGPQIPRGRANTGELFF. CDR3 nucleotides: TGTGCCAGCAGCCAAGGTCCCCAAATCCCTAGGGGGAGGGCCAACACCGGGGAGCTGTTTTTT.

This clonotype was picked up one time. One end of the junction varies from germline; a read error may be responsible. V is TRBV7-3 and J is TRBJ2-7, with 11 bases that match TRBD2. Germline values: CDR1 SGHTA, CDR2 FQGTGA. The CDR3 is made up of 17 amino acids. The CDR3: CASSPTLLAGGSHEQYF. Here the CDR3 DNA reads TGCGCCAGCAGCCCAACTCTCCTAGCGGGAGGCTCCCACGAGCAGTACTTC.

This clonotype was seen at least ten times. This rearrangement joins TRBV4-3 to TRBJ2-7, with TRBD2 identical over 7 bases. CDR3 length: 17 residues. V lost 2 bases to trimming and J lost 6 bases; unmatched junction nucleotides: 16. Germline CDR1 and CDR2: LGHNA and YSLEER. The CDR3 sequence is CASSQNWEGGVRLEQYF. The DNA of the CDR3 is TGCGCCAGCAGCCAAAATTGGGAGGGAGGCGTCCGTCTCGAGCAGTACTTC.

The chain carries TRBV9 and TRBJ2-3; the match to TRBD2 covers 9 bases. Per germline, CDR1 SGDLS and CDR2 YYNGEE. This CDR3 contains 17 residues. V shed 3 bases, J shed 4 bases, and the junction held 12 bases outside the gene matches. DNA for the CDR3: TGTGCCAGCAGCGCCGTTGGACTAGCGTGGGGTGCAGATACGCAGTATTTT. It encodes CASSAVGLAWGADTQYF.

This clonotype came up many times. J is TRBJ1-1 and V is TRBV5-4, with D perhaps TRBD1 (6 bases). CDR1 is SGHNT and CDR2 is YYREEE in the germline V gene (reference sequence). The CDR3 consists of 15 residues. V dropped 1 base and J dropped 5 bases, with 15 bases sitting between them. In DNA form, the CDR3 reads TGTGCCAGCAGCTTGAGGGGGGCGCGAGGGACTGAAGCTTTCTTT. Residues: CASSLRGARGTEAFF.

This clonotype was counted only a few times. The CDR3 bases are TGTGCCAGCAGCTTACAGGTCCGGACAGGCATATATTTT. Encoded protein: CASSLQVRTGIYF. The V and J genes are TRBV7-2 and TRBJ1-3; TRBD1 aligns across 7 bases. Trimming at V came to 2 bases and at J to 12 bases, leaving 7 bases not matched to a gene. The CDR3 loop spans 13 amino acids. Germline-derived CDR1 and CDR2 are SGHTA and FQGNSA.

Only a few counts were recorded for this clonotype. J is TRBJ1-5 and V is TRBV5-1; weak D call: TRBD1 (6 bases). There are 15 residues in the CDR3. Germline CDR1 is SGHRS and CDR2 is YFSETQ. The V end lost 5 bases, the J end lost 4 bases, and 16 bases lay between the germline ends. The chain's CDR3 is CASRPGGRDNQPQHF. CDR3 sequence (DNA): TGCGCCAGCAGACCTGGGGGCAGGGATAATCAGCCCCAGCATTTT.

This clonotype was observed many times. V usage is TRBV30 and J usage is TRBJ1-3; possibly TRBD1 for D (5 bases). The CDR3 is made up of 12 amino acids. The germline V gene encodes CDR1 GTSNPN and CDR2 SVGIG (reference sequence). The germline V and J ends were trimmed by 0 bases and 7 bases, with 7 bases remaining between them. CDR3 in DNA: TGTGCCTGGAGTGTGGGACTGAACACCATATATTTT. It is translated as CAWSVGLNTIYF.

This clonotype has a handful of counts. The CDR3, as DNA: TGCGCCAGCAGCCAAGGGCCGGAGCAGTACTTC. It is translated as CASSQGPEQYF. The rearrangement uses TRBV4-1 and TRBJ2-7, with D unresolved. CDR1 is MGHRA and CDR2 is YSYEKL in the germline V gene. V was shortened by 1 base and J by 7 bases, with 5 bases between the two germline ends. The CDR3 totals 11 residues.